Below are 17 T cell receptor beta chains sequenced from a single sample in a study of blood T cell repertoires in COVID-19. TCRdb keeps only in-frame clones here, not all; method: immunoSEQ multiplex PCR. The table lists about 93,000 clones, around four fifths of them singletons. The sample taken for sequencing was peripheral blood. The receptor source for this set is a human donor in a cohort sampled during active COVID-19.

The chain is built from TRBV4-2 and TRBJ2-1; no clear D gene. CDR3 length equals 16 residues. Trimming stripped 5 bases from V and 5 bases from J, with 19 bases between. The germline V gene encodes CDR1 LGHNA and CDR2 YNFKEQ. CDR3 region: CASSALGGSFDNEQFF. The CDR3 nucleotides are TGTGCCAGCAGCGCATTAGGCGGCTCCTTCGACAATGAGCAGTTCTTC.

This chain joins TRBV6-6 and TRBJ2-2, with 8 bases aligning to TRBD2. V lost 2 bases, J lost 2 bases, and 4 bases stayed unmatched. Looked up from germline, CDR1 is MNHNY and CDR2 is SVGAGI (reference sequence). This CDR3 contains 16 residues. The CDR3 DNA follows: TGTGCCAGCAGTTACATTAGCGGGGTAAACACCGGGGAGCTGTTTTTT. This sequence encodes CASSYISGVNTGELFF.

V is TRBV5-4 and J is TRBJ1-3, with D perhaps TRBD1 (5 bases). Trimming removed 4 bases at V and 0 bases at J, with 8 bases between. The CDR3 covers 14 residues. CDR1 is SGHNT and CDR2 is YYREEE in the germline V gene (reference sequence). CDR3 sequence (DNA): TGTGCCAGCAGCCCAGGGTTCTCTGGAAACACCATATATTTT. This gives the protein CASSPGFSGNTIYF. The full variable domain, with the rest looked up from reference TRBV5-4 and TRBJ1-3, is ETGVTQSPTHLIKTRGQQVTLRCSSQSGHNTVSWYQQALGQGPQFIFQYYREEENGRGNFPPRFSGLQFPNYSSELNVNALELDDSALYLCASSPGFSGNTIYFGEGSWLTVV.

The genes are TRBV7-2 and TRBJ2-1; TRBD1 is a possible D gene (5 bases). Deletions cut 1 base from V and 4 bases from J, with 11 bases between. Germline CDR1 reads SGHTA; CDR2 reads FQGNSA. The CDR3 runs 15 residues. Here the CDR3 reads CASSLGQGYYNEQFF. The CDR3, as DNA: TGTGCCAGCAGCTTAGGGCAGGGTTATTACAATGAGCAGTTCTTC. The full variable domain, its missing parts supplied by reference TRBV7-2 and TRBJ2-1, is GAGVSQSPSNKVTEKGKDVELRCDPISGHTALYWYRQSLGQGLEFLIYFQGNSAPDKSGLPSDRFSAERTGGSVSTLTIQRTQQEDSAVYLCASSLGQGYYNEQFFGPGTRLTVL.

V and J are TRBV23-1 and TRBJ2-1, with a weak D call TRBD2 (5 bases). TRBV23-1 is an open reading frame, and its role is uncertain. CDR3 length equals 13 residues. Between the trimmed V and J ends, which lost 7 bases and 3 bases, there was a span of 10 bases. CDR3 in amino acids: CASTLRDYNEQFF. The CDR3 coding sequence is TGCGCCAGCACGTTACGGGACTACAATGAGCAGTTCTTC.

The chain is built from TRBV5-1 and TRBJ2-1; TRBD1 aligns across 10 bases. Germline CDR1 and CDR2: SGHRS and YFSETQ. CDR3 size: 17 residues. After removal of 4 bases from V and 3 bases from J, the junction contained 10 bases not matched to a gene. The CDR3 is CASSDELGTGVYNEQFF. CDR3 nucleotides: TGCGCCAGCAGCGATGAATTAGGGACAGGGGTCTACAATGAGCAGTTCTTC. Drawing the rest from reference TRBV5-1 and TRBJ2-1, the complete variable domain is KAGVTQTPRYLIKTRGQQVTLSCSPISGHRSVSWYQQTPGQGLQFLFEYFSETQRNKGNFPGRFSGRQFSNSRSEMNVSTLELGDSALYLCASSDELGTGVYNEQFFGPGTRLTVL.

The chain couples TRBV2 to TRBJ2-2; a weak D match, TRBD1 (6 bases). The germline V and J ends were trimmed by 6 bases and 5 bases, with 16 bases remaining between them. CDR3 length: 15 residues. Germline values: CDR1 SNHLY, CDR2 FYNNEI. CDR3 in DNA: TGTGCCAGCAGGAAAGGACAGCGTGTAACCGGGGAGCTGTTTTTT. Protein sequence: CASRKGQRVTGELFF.

This clone has just a few counts. This sequence joins TRBV7-9 and TRBJ1-2; 10 nucleotides agree with TRBD1. The germline V gene has CDR1 SEHNR and CDR2 FQNEAQ (reference sequence). This CDR3 spans 17 amino acids. With 8 bases clipped from V and 5 bases from J, the junction kept 17 bases outside the gene matches. The CDR3 region is CASASFRDRGGRYGYTF. In DNA form, the CDR3 reads TGTGCCAGCGCCTCTTTCCGGGACAGGGGTGGAAGGTATGGCTACACCTTC.

This chain links TRBV10-3 with TRBJ1-1; TRBD1 matches 7 bases. This CDR3 has 14 residues. Germline CDR1 reads ENHRY; CDR2 reads SYGVKD. The V gene end was trimmed by 10 bases and the J gene end by 0 bases; junction bases not matched to a gene: 8. CDR3 protein: CATGGLSMNTEAFF. CDR3 coding DNA: TGTGCCACAGGGGGGTTGAGCATGAACACTGAAGCTTTCTTT.

This clone showed up just once. V usage is TRBV7-3 and J usage is TRBJ2-1, with TRBD1 identical over 12 bases. Germline V gives CDR1 SGHTA, CDR2 FQGTGA. J gave up 6 bases and V 3 bases, and 3 bases lay outside the gene matches. CDR3 length equals 15 residues. The CDR3, as DNA: TGTGCCAGCAGCTTGGGACAGGGGGCTTCCAATGAGCAGTTCTTC. It translates to CASSLGQGASNEQFF.

The CDR3 protein is CASSQGPSGIYEQYF. For the CDR3, the DNA is TGTGCCAGCAGCCAAGGTCCTAGCGGGATATACGAGCAGTACTTC. The V gene is TRBV3-1 (or the pseudogene TRBV3-2), the J gene TRBJ2-7; 9 nucleotides agree with TRBD2. Germline CDR1 is LGHDT and CDR2 is YNNKEL (reference sequence). V was clipped by 1 base and J by 4 bases; unmatched bases: 5. This CDR3 is 15 amino acids long.

V usage is TRBV25-1 and J usage is TRBJ2-5; 7 bases map to TRBD2. V was pared by 0 bases and J by 5 bases, with 3 bases of the junction left unmatched. Per the germline V gene, CDR1 is MGHDK and CDR2 is SYGVNS. This CDR3 is built from 14 residues. CDR3 DNA: TGTGCCAGCAGTGAATACGGGGAGGGGGAGACCCAGTACTTC. Amino acids: CASSEYGEGETQYF.

The J gene is TRBJ1-5, the V gene TRBV28, with 10 bases lining up with TRBD1. V was pared by 6 bases and J by 4 bases, with 9 bases of the junction left unmatched. The CDR3 is 16 residues long. Germline CDR1 and CDR2: MDHEN and SYDVKM. CDR3 DNA sequence: TGTGCCAGCAGCCTCGGGAAGGGACAGGGGAATCAGCCCCAGCATTTT. Encoded protein: CASSLGKGQGNQPQHF.

This chain uses TRBV7-9 with TRBJ1-1; 7 bases line up with TRBD1. CDR3 length: 15 amino acids. Trimming at V came to 5 bases and at J to 2 bases, leaving 8 bases not matched to a gene. Per the germline V gene, CDR1 is SEHNR and CDR2 is FQNEAQ (reference sequence). The CDR3 loop is CASSPRGTVNTEAFF. Written as DNA, the CDR3 is TGTGCCAGCAGCCCTAGGGGGACAGTCAACACTGAAGCTTTCTTT.

Here the CDR3 DNA reads TGTGCCAGCTCAGTACAGAACACTGAAGCTTTCTTT. It codes for CASSVQNTEAFF. This chain links TRBV18 with TRBJ1-1; D is uncertain. V was pared by 5 bases and J by 1 base, with 5 bases between. Germline assignment: CDR1 KGHSH and CDR2 LQKENI. The CDR3 loop spans 12 amino acids.

The V and J genes are TRBV27 and TRBJ1-2; unclear D gene. There are 17 residues in the CDR3. Germline CDR1 reads MNHEY; CDR2 reads SMNVEV (reference sequence). V was clipped by 5 bases and J by 3 bases, with 22 bases between them. The CDR3 DNA reads as TGTGCCAGCAGTATCACTCCGACGGACGGGAGATACTATGGCTACACCTTC. Its protein is CASSITPTDGRYYGYTF.

The chain couples TRBV30 to TRBJ2-5; D is possibly TRBD2 (7 bases). Germline V lookup: CDR1 GTSNPN, CDR2 SVGIG (reference sequence). This CDR3 spans 14 amino acids. V lost 8 bases and J 4 bases, leaving 20 bases between the germline ends. The CDR3 is CAGGTGGRRETQYF. The DNA for the CDR3 is TGTGCCGGGGGCACGGGGGGTCGCAGAGAGACCCAGTACTTC. Full variable domain (missing parts from reference TRBV30 and TRBJ2-5): SQTIHQWPATLVQPVGSPLSLECTVEGTSNPNLYWYRQAAGRGLQLLFYSVGIGQISSEVPQNLSASRPQDRQFILSSKKLLLSDSGFYLCAGGTGGRRETQYFGPGTRLLVL.